This record looks at one TCR beta chain sequence and its context. What it binds is unknown. This sample stems from a study of cytomegalovirus exposure and HLA in healthy donors. Study-wide background: Findings of an earlier analysis included 117 million unique TCR beta sequences from roughly 180 million T cells. The study, taken as a whole, reports: When analyzed later, a missense DCLRE1C variant was found to be linked to TCR beta V- and J-gene trimming. An analysis done earlier found most TCR beta V segments productive about 87% or about 30% of the time.

Germline V gene lookup returns CDR1 GTSNPN and CDR2 SVGIG (reference sequence). The CDR3 runs to 13 residues. V lost 2 bases to trimming and J lost 1 base, with 9 bases between them. The PCR was carried out with 60 Vbeta primers and 13 Jbeta primers. The table came from immunoSEQ multiplex PCR; TCRdb's copy has only in-frame clones and leaves some out. Of 90,000 to 120,000 clones listed, roughly three quarters were seen once; the top ten hold about a tenth. The receptor was derived from a man aged 35-49 years in good health and CMV-seropositive. Sequencing was carried out using PBMCs. The chain couples TRBV30 to TRBJ2-7; the D gene is possibly TRBD2 (6 bases). For the CDR3, the DNA is TGTGCCTGGAGTCGGGGGACTTCCTACGAGCAGTACTTC. Protein product: CAWSRGTSYEQYF.